These 5 T cell receptor beta chains came from one sample sequenced in a study of radiotherapy plus CTLA-4 blockade in lung cancer. Clones were read by immunoSEQ multiplex PCR, and TCRdb kept only the in-frame ones, dropping some. The sample holds over 95,000 clones, about 70% seen once. The sequenced sample was peripheral blood, obtained from a patient treated with radiotherapy plus ipilimumab. These receptors were taken from a human donor with non-small cell lung cancer who had a partial response to radiotherapy plus ipilimumab. Some clones in this sample may be carry-over from other donors' samples.

The genes are TRBV5-1 and TRBJ2-5, with TRBD2 identical over 15 bases. Germline V lookup: CDR1 SGHRS, CDR2 YFSETQ. This CDR3 is built from 19 residues. Trimming at V came to 0 bases and at J to 0 bases, leaving 6 bases not matched to a gene. The CDR3 coding sequence is TGCGCCAGCAGCTTGGTGGGGGGACTAGCGGGGGGAAACCAAGAGACCCAGTACTTC. Protein sequence: CASSLVGGLAGGNQETQYF.

This chain links TRBV4-3 with TRBJ2-3, with 12 bases lining up with TRBD2. V trimming: 1 base; J trimming: 2 bases; junction bases outside the gene matches: 4. In germline, CDR1 is LGHNA, CDR2 YSLEER. This CDR3 contains 17 residues. The CDR3 region has the DNA TGCGCCAGCAGCCAAGGACTAGCGGGGGCCCCCACAGATACGCAGTATTTT. Translation: CASSQGLAGAPTDTQYF.

This chain connects TRBV5-1 to TRBJ2-7; maybe TRBD1 (6 bases). Germline assignment: CDR1 SGHRS and CDR2 YFSETQ. Trimming cost V 5 bases and J 5 bases, with 14 bases left between them. This CDR3 spans 13 amino acids. CDR3 in amino acids: CASSSGQFDEQYF. CDR3 DNA: TGCGCCAGCAGTTCAGGACAGTTTGACGAGCAGTACTTC.

This clone has just a few counts. The chain uses TRBV5-1 and TRBJ2-2; a possible D gene is TRBD1 (5 bases). V was cut by 2 bases and J by 0 bases, with 8 bases left in between. CDR1 and CDR2 from the germline V gene are SGHRS and YFSETQ. The CDR3 covers 15 residues. In DNA form, the CDR3 reads TGCGCCAGCAGCTTAAGGGGCCCGAACACCGGGGAGCTGTTTTTT. Its protein product is CASSLRGPNTGELFF.

The chain uses TRBV28 and TRBJ2-2, with 8 positions matching TRBD2. The CDR3 is 16 amino acids. Germline V gene data show CDR1 as MDHEN and CDR2 as SYDVKM. Losses at the gene ends were 3 bases for V and 2 bases for J; bases not matched to a gene: 5. Here the CDR3 DNA reads TGTGCCAGCAGTTTCCAACTAGCGGATAACACCGGGGAGCTGTTTTTT. Translated: CASSFQLADNTGELFF.